Below are 8 T cell receptor beta chains sequenced from a single sample in a study of T cell changes during pregnancy in multiple sclerosis (dated by TCRdb to about 2019). Library method: the immunoSEQ multiplex PCR assay. TCRdb's version of the immuneACCESS table is confined to in-frame rearrangements and falls short of the full clone set. An unresolved V gene accounts for under half of the shortfall where checked; the remainder is of unknown origin. The sample table shows about 44,000 clones, and 95% to 97% are seen once. 0.89% of the sample belongs to the ten largest clones. Source: peripheral blood, taken in the second trimester of pregnancy. These receptors all come from a female donor with multiple sclerosis, enrolled in a pregnancy study.

This clone appeared once. The rearrangement links TRBV9 to TRBJ2-3, with TRBD2 as a possible D gene (5 bases). V was clipped by 0 bases and J by 2 bases, with 7 bases between them. This CDR3 spans 14 amino acids. From germline, CDR1 is SGDLS and CDR2 YYNGEE. The CDR3 sequence is CASSVELVTDTQYF. DNA of the CDR3: TGTGCCAGCAGCGTAGAACTAGTCACAGATACGCAGTATTTT.

The chain recombines TRBV7-3 with TRBJ1-4; tentatively, D is TRBD1 (6 bases). The germline CDR1 and CDR2 sequences are SGHTA and FQGTGA. Trimming took off 5 bases at V and 5 bases at J, with 9 bases between the two ends. There are 13 residues in the CDR3. CDR3 coding DNA: TGTGCCAGCAGCATGGACAGAAATGAAAAACTGTTTTTT. It is translated as CASSMDRNEKLFF.

CDR3 loop: CAWKWGQGLTATNEKLFF. The DNA of the CDR3 is TGTGCCTGGAAGTGGGGACAGGGGTTAACAGCGACTAATGAAAAACTGTTTTTT. The chain employs TRBV30 and TRBJ1-4; 10 nucleotides match TRBD1. CDR3 length equals 18 residues. The V and J ends lost 4 bases and 2 bases, in that order; junction bases with no gene match: 13. Germline values: CDR1 GTSNPN, CDR2 SVGIG (reference sequence). The full variable domain, its missing parts supplied by reference TRBV30 and TRBJ1-4, is SQTIHQWPATLVQPVGSPLSLECTVEGTSNPNLYWYRQAAGRGLQLLFYSVGIGQISSEVPQNLSASRPQDRQFILSSKKLLLSDSGFYLCAWKWGQGLTATNEKLFFGSGTQLSVL.

This rearrangement joins TRBV27 to TRBJ1-4; 7 bases line up with TRBD1. The CDR3 loop spans 15 amino acids. Trimming took 4 bases from V and 5 from J; bases not matched to a gene: 7. From germline, CDR1 is MNHEY and CDR2 SMNVEV (reference sequence). CDR3 DNA sequence: TGTGCCAGCAGTTCCCCTAGGGACAGAAATGAAAAACTGTTTTTT. Its translation is CASSSPRDRNEKLFF.

The CDR3 region has the DNA TGTGCCAGCAGCTTAGAACCGGGAACCTACGAGCAGTACTTC. Amino acids: CASSLEPGTYEQYF. The chain couples TRBV7-2 to TRBJ2-7; D is possibly TRBD2 (5 bases). The CDR3 sequence is 14 residues long. The V gene lost 1 base and the J gene lost 2 bases, with 9 bases spanning the gap. The germline V gene encodes CDR1 SGHTA and CDR2 FQGNSA.

V and J are TRBV19 and TRBJ1-1; D uncertain. Germline CDR1 and CDR2: LNHDA and SQIVND (reference sequence). The CDR3 loop spans 17 amino acids. Trimming took 2 bases from V and 4 from J, leaving 20 bases between them. The CDR3 reads CASSIRPAKERFTEAFF. The CDR3 DNA reads TGTGCCAGTAGTATACGTCCGGCGAAGGAGCGTTTCACTGAAGCTTTCTTT. Variable domain in full (rest from reference TRBV19 and TRBJ1-1): DGGITQSPKYLFRKEGQNVTLSCEQNLNHDAMYWYRQDPGQGLRLIYYSQIVNDFQKGDIAEGYSVSREKKESFPLTVTSAQKNPTAFYLCASSIRPAKERFTEAFFGQGTRLTVV.

J is TRBJ2-1 and V is TRBV6-4; TRBD2 aligns across 8 bases. Per germline, CDR1 MRHNA and CDR2 SNTAGT. V was clipped by 5 bases and J by 4 bases; unmatched bases: 13. This CDR3 region has 17 residues. CDR3 protein: CASSRVFGGLGYNEQFF. DNA for the CDR3: TGTGCCAGCAGTCGTGTTTTTGGGGGACTAGGGTACAATGAGCAGTTCTTC.

This chain joins TRBV19 and TRBJ2-5, with D maybe TRBD2 (5 bases). This CDR3 is 15 amino acids long. V lost 5 bases to trimming and J lost 4 bases, with 17 bases between them. Germline values: CDR1 LNHDA, CDR2 SQIVND (reference sequence). This CDR3 reads CASSDRGSGGETQYF. The CDR3 nucleotides read TGTGCCAGTAGTGACCGGGGAAGTGGTGGAGAGACCCAGTACTTC.